Listed below are T cell receptor beta chains from one sample, sequenced in a study of cytomegalovirus exposure and HLA in healthy donors. Profiling relied on immunoSEQ multiplex PCR, and the TCRdb table lists in-frame clones only, not all of them. The data show around 190,000 clones, with around 77% seen just once and 2.9% held by the top ten. Source material: PBMCs. These TCRs come from a woman in her 30s in good health and CMV-seronegative. CDR3s leave out the opening cysteine and the closing phenylalanine or tryptophan. Fields, in order: J gene, V gene, CDR3 protein.

>TRBJ2-7|TRBV11-2
ASSLGGGRAYEQY
>TRBJ2-7|TRBV28
ASTGLHLYEQY
>TRBJ2-7|TRBV13
ASSLVGGYEQY
>TRBJ1-3|TRBV2
ASSEGISGNTIY
>TRBJ1-3|TRBV5-8
ASSFGTASGNTIY
>TRBJ1-5|TRBV5-1
ASRRTADFNQPQH
>TRBJ2-7|TRBV19
ASSYGGYEQY
>TRBJ2-1|TRBV15
ATSRGIPRRGNEQF
>TRBJ1-6|TRBV9
ASSAGQTHNSPLH
>TRBJ2-1|TRBV11-2
ASSSPGLEIYNEQF
>TRBJ2-7|TRBV9
ASSRQGSSYEQY
>TRBJ2-3|TRBV11-3
ASSQTGGDDTQY
>TRBJ1-1|TRBV7-9
ASSETDDNTEAF
>TRBJ2-2|TRBV11-1
ASSLVKQHTGELF
>TRBJ2-7|TRBV5-1
ASSSGTSGAFYEQY
>TRBJ2-5|TRBV6-4
ASGGRDEETQY
>TRBJ2-1|TRBV4-1
ASSRVGLAVYNEQF
>TRBJ2-5|TRBV5-1
ASSLVRGVEETQY
>TRBJ2-7|TRBV4-1
ASSQEVLVSGTYEQY
>TRBJ2-5|TRBV5-4
ASSLGWDRQETQY
>TRBJ2-3|TRBV9
ASSARSPDTQY
>TRBJ2-7|TRBV6-1
ASQGAYEQY
>TRBJ1-2|TRBV27
AIKTGDGYT
>TRBJ2-1|TRBV5-1
ASGLAGVLGGNEQF
>TRBJ1-4|TRBV7-9
ASSWGQTINEKLF
>TRBJ2-7|TRBV5-1
ASSRTVSYEQY
>-|TRBV29-1
SVGPTGLEQY
>TRBJ2-3|TRBV23-1
ASSFNGGVTDTQY
>TRBJ1-4|TRBV27
ASSYRTVEGLGEKLF
>TRBJ2-1|TRBV5-1
ASSSQGSYNEQF
>TRBJ2-7|TRBV2
AGGFVDSDQEQY
>TRBJ1-2|TRBV7-6
ASSLALGFNYGYT
>TRBJ2-1|TRBV7-9
ASSVGTSGVKNEQF
>TRBJ2-5|TRBV18
ASSPRASEYQETQY
>TRBJ2-5|TRBV4-1
ASSQSGLAGGFEY
>TRBJ1-2|TRBV6-1
ASSATGDRPFYYGYT
>TRBJ2-1|TRBV27
ASTLLAGVSNEQF
>TRBJ1-1|TRBV28
ASSFARGSTEAF
>TRBJ1-2|TRBV5-6
ASSLIQGMYGYT
>TRBJ1-3|TRBV12-5
ASGDSGPGNTIY
>TRBJ1-1|TRBV28
ASTGRGNTEAF
>TRBJ1-1|TRBV6-5
ASSYFRVSEAF
>TRBJ1-5|TRBV30
AWDPGQGHYQPQH
>TRBJ1-2|TRBV19
ASSRTGGYGYT
>TRBJ2-1|TRBV10-3
AISHGREGLNEQF
>TRBJ2-1|TRBV27
ASSLLPSGQGAYNEQF